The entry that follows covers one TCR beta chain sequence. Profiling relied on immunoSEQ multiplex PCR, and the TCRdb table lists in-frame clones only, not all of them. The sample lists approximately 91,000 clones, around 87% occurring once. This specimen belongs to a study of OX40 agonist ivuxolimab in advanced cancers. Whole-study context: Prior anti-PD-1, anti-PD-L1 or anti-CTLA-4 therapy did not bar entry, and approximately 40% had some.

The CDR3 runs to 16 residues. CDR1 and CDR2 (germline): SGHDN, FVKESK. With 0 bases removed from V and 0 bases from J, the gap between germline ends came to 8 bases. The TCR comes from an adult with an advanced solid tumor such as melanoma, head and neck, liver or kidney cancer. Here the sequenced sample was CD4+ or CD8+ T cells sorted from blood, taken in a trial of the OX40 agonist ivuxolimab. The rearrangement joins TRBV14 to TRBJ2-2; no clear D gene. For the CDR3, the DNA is TGTGCCAGCAGCCAAGATAACAGTGCGAACACCGGGGAGCTGTTTTTT. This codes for CASSQDNSANTGELFF.